This note documents a single T cell receptor (beta chain) sequence. The read finishes 3 residues shy of the CDR3 end, and the germline J gene is used to complete it. Generated by immunoSEQ multiplex PCR, the TCRdb table keeps only in-frame clones and is missing some. The sample totals some 25,000 clones. This record comes from a study of T cells in women clearing cervical HPV infection. V was cut by 5 bases and J by 10 bases, with 21 bases left in between. CDR3 length: 16 residues. CDR1 is SGHVS and CDR2 is FQNEAQ in the germline V gene. J is TRBJ1-6 and V is TRBV7-8; D gene unclear. Sequencing input: blood buffy coat. The TCR was taken from a woman aged 18-70 years with a cervical HPV16 infection that either progressed to CIN3+ or cleared (not recorded which). The CDR3 DNA, read in part, is TGTGCCAGCAGCCAAAGTCGGTCTTCCTTATGGTCACCC. It specifies CASSQSRSSLWSP. The whole CDR3 protein is CASSQSRSSLWSPLHF.